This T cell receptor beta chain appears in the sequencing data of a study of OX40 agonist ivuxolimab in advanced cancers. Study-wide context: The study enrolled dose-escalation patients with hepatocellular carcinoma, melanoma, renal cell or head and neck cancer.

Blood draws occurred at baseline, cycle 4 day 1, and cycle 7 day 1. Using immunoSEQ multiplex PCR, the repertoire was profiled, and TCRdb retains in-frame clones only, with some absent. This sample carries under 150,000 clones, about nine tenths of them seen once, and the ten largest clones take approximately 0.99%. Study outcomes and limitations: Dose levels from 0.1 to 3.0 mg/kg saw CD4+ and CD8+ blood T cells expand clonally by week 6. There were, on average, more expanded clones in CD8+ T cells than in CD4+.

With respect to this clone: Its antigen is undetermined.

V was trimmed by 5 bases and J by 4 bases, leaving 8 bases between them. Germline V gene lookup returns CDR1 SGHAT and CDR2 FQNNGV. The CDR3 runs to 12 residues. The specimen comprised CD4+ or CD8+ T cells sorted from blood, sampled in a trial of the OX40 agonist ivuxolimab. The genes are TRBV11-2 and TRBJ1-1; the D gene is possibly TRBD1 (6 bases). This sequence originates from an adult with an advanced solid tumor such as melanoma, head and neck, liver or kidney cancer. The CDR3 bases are TGTGCCAGCAGCGCACAGGGCACTGAAGCTTTCTTT. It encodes CASSAQGTEAFF.